Sequencing of this TCR beta chain was carried out in a study of molecular identifiers for immune sequencing clone quantification. The V end lost 6 bases, the J end lost 2 bases, and 17 bases lay between the germline ends. The CDR3 is made up of 16 amino acids. This clonotype was counted only a few times. TCRdb re-derived calls from the PCR reads in MiXCR, one entry per CDR3 protein. The repertoire holds around 460,000 distinct CDR3 sequences, around 23% seen once, with approximately 0.8% in the top ten. The authors gated naive CD8 T cells as CD8+CD4-CCR7+CD45RA+ for sorting. Sequenced material: naive CD8+ T cells from blood, with Jurkat cell RNA spiked in. Specified subset: FACS-sorted CD8+CD4-CCR7+CD45RA+ naive T cells. V usage is TRBV12-3 or TRBV12-4 and J usage is TRBJ1-3; no reliable D call. This TCR derives from a human donor in good health. Some libraries in this study had Jurkat cell RNA spiked in. This chain's CDR3 is CASSLQAVGPGNTIYF. The DNA for the CDR3 is TGTGCCAGCAGCCTACAAGCGGTGGGTCCTGGAAACACCATATATTTT.